This T cell receptor (beta chain) was observed in a study of shared clonotypes between healthy human individuals. CDR1 and CDR2 from the germline V gene are MDHEN and SYDVKM. The ends were cut back, 5 bases at V and 3 bases at J, with 20 bases in the middle. CDR3 size: 17 residues. The study enrolled healthy HIV-negative adults without recent acute infections or vaccinations as donors. Both subsets, CD45RA+ naive and CD45RA-negative memory, were split from the CD4+ cells. Generated by immunoSEQ multiplex PCR, the TCRdb table keeps only in-frame clones and is missing some. Of roughly 520,000 clones listed, roughly 95% are singletons.

The TCR comes from a woman between 25 and 40 years old in good health. The rearrangement joins TRBV28 to TRBJ2-1; D remains ambiguous. Sample: naive CD4+ T cells sorted from blood. As to subset: CD45RA+ positively selected. The CDR3 is CASSNLQVTASYNEQFF. The CDR3 DNA follows: TGTGCCAGCAGTAACCTTCAGGTCACGGCAAGCTACAATGAGCAGTTCTTC. The variable domain in full, with the rest retrieved from reference TRBV28 and TRBJ2-1, is DVKVTQSSRYLVKRTGEKVFLECVQDMDHENMFWYRQDPGLGLRLIYFSYDVKMKEKGDIPEGYSVSREKKERFSLILESASTNQTSMYLCASSNLQVTASYNEQFFGPGTRLTVL.